These 13 T cell receptor beta chains were all obtained from the same sample, sequenced in a study of blood T cell repertoires in COVID-19. The repertoire was sequenced with immunoSEQ multiplex PCR; TCRdb's copy has only in-frame clones and lacks some. The sample lists fewer than 200,000 clones, about four fifths occurring once. What was sequenced was PBMCs or T cells enriched from blood (not recorded which). All receptors come from a woman in her 50s in a cohort exposed to, infected with or recovered from COVID-19 (not recorded which).

The table lists this clone with a few counts. The chain uses TRBV25-1 and TRBJ1-1; TRBD1 aligns across 8 bases. The CDR3 contains 15 residues. Unmatched junction bases numbered 9, after V lost 2 bases and J lost 7 bases. The germline gives CDR1 MGHDK, CDR2 SYGVNS. Here the CDR3 DNA reads TGTGCCAGCAGTGAACGGAGTGGACAGGGACTTGAAGCTTTCTTT. Amino acids: CASSERSGQGLEAFF.

The chain has TRBV11-2 and TRBJ2-3; the D gene is possibly TRBD2 (6 bases). The V gene lost 3 bases and the J gene lost 1 base, with 11 bases spanning the gap. Germline CDR1 is SGHAT and CDR2 is FQNNGV. The CDR3 consists of 15 residues. In DNA, the CDR3 is TGTGCCAGCAGCTTTAATACGGGGGGCACAGATACGCAGTATTTT. As protein: CASSFNTGGTDTQYF. Complete variable domain (other parts from reference TRBV11-2 and TRBJ2-3): EAGVAQSPRYKIIEKRQSVAFWCNPISGHATLYWYQQILGQGPKLLIQFQNNGVVDDSQLPKDRFSAERLKGVDSTLKIQPAKLEDSAVYLCASSFNTGGTDTQYFGPGTRLTVL.

The chain links TRBV9 to TRBJ2-3; 11 bases are a match to TRBD2. CDR1 is SGDLS, CDR2 YYNGEE, per germline. The CDR3 is 17 amino acids. Trimming removed 1 base from V and 6 bases from J; junction bases left unmatched: 10. The DNA of the CDR3 is TGTGCCAGCAGCGTAAGCTTAGCGGGGGGGCCAGCGGATACGCAGTATTTT. This gives the protein CASSVSLAGGPADTQYF.

The chain uses TRBV7-2 and TRBJ2-7, with 9 bases aligning to TRBD2. V was clipped by 5 bases and J by 2 bases; unmatched bases: 7. There are 15 residues in the CDR3. Germline V gene data show CDR1 as SGHTA and CDR2 as FQGNSA. The CDR3 region has the DNA TGTGCCAGCAGCCCCCGGATAGCGGGAGCCTACGAGCAGTACTTC. This translates into CASSPRIAGAYEQYF.

The V call is TRBV7-2, the J call TRBJ2-7; 7 nucleotides line up with TRBD2. CDR3 length equals 15 residues. With 2 bases clipped from V and 1 base from J, the junction kept 5 bases outside the gene matches. CDR1 and CDR2 (germline): SGHTA, FQGNSA. CDR3 protein: CASSLLGGGSYEQYF. The CDR3 DNA reads as TGTGCCAGCAGCTTATTGGGGGGAGGGTCCTACGAGCAGTACTTC. Drawing the rest from reference TRBV7-2 and TRBJ2-7, the complete variable domain is GAGVSQSPSNKVTEKGKDVELRCDPISGHTALYWYRQSLGQGLEFLIYFQGNSAPDKSGLPSDRFSAERTGGSVSTLTIQRTQQEDSAVYLCASSLLGGGSYEQYFGPGTRLTVT.

J is TRBJ2-3 and V is TRBV15, with 9 bases that match TRBD2. The CDR3 loop spans 16 amino acids. After removal of 3 bases from V and 0 bases from J, the junction contained 4 bases not matched to a gene. Germline lookup yields CDR1 LNHNV and CDR2 YYDKDF (reference sequence). In DNA, the CDR3 is TGTGCCACCAGCAGCGGACTAGCGACTAGCACAGATACGCAGTATTTT. Its translation: CATSSGLATSTDTQYF.

The CDR3 sequence: CASSQPQGGANVLTF. DNA for the CDR3: TGCGCCAGCAGCCAACCCCAGGGGGGGGCCAACGTCCTGACTTTC. The chain employs TRBV4-1 and TRBJ2-6; possible D gene TRBD1, 6 bases. This CDR3 is 15 amino acids long. Per the germline V gene, CDR1 is MGHRA and CDR2 is YSYEKL. The V and J ends lost 2 bases and 4 bases respectively, with 9 bases between them.

The J gene is TRBJ1-3, the V gene TRBV5-6, with D hard to call. Germline V lookup: CDR1 SGHDT, CDR2 YYEEEE. V dropped 0 bases and J dropped 5 bases, with 9 bases sitting between them. The CDR3 extends over 14 amino acids. In nucleotides, the CDR3 is TGTGCCAGCAGCTTGGGGGCAGAGAGAAACACCATATATTTT. Its protein is CASSLGAERNTIYF.

The V call is TRBV2, the J call TRBJ2-5; 7 nucleotides line up with TRBD1. CDR1 is SNHLY, CDR2 FYNNEI, per germline. The CDR3 length is 14 residues. V was pared by 2 bases and J by 2 bases, with 2 bases of the junction left unmatched. In nucleotides, the CDR3 is TGTGCCAGCAGTGAAAGGACAGGACAAGAGACCCAGTACTTC. This sequence encodes CASSERTGQETQYF.

V gene TRBV13 combines with J gene TRBJ2-7; D may be TRBD2 (6 bases). The CDR3 loop spans 17 amino acids. Trimming stripped 2 bases from V and 3 bases from J, with 20 bases between. CDR1 PRHDT and CDR2 FYEKMQ come from the germline V gene (reference sequence). The CDR3: CASSLISPGVRGYEQYF. DNA for the CDR3: TGTGCCAGCAGCTTAATTAGTCCGGGAGTACGTGGCTACGAGCAGTACTTC. Full variable domain (missing parts from reference TRBV13 and TRBJ2-7): AAGVIQSPRHLIKEKRETATLKCYPIPRHDTVYWYQQGPGQDPQFLISFYEKMQSDKGSIPDRFSAQQFSDYHSELNMSSLELGDSALYFCASSLISPGVRGYEQYFGPGTRLTVT.

V and J are TRBV3-1 (or the pseudogene TRBV3-2) and TRBJ2-1; tentative D call: TRBD1 (6 bases). Trimming took 3 bases from V and 2 from J, leaving 14 bases between them. Per germline, CDR1 LGHDT and CDR2 YNNKEL (reference sequence). This CDR3 comprises 16 residues. The CDR3 coding sequence is TGTGCCAGCAGCCAGGATACAGGGACCCCCTACAATGAGCAGTTCTTC. Protein: CASSQDTGTPYNEQFF.

J is TRBJ2-7 and V is TRBV30; 7 bases align to TRBD1. CDR3 length equals 17 residues. The germline gives CDR1 GTSNPN, CDR2 SVGIG (reference sequence). The J segment lost 3 bases and the V segment lost 5 bases, leaving 19 bases of the junction unmatched. CDR3 in amino acids: CAWAARPGTVRIYEQYF. CDR3 nucleotides: TGTGCCTGGGCCGCCAGACCGGGGACAGTCAGGATCTACGAGCAGTACTTC.

This clone was seen a handful of times. V gene TRBV7-2 combines with J gene TRBJ1-5, with TRBD1 matching over 7 bases. Germline CDR1 and CDR2: SGHTA and FQGNSA. This CDR3 comprises 15 residues. V lost 1 base, J lost 6 bases, and 6 bases stayed unmatched. CDR3: CASSLVPGGSQPQHF. The CDR3 coding sequence is TGTGCCAGCAGCTTAGTACCAGGGGGGAGTCAGCCCCAGCATTTT.